One sample yielded the 26 T cell receptor beta chains listed below, sequenced in a study of shared clonotypes between healthy human individuals. The protocol was immunoSEQ multiplex PCR, while the TCRdb copy is restricted to in-frame clones and leaves out a portion. This table has roughly 2.2 million clones, around 93% appearing once. Input material: naive CD4+ T cells from PBMCs. Sample subset: CD45RA+ positively selected. These receptors all stem from a man aged 18 to 35 in good health. Some clones in this sample may be carry-over from other donors' samples.

The chain carries TRBV2 and TRBJ2-7; D gene uncertain. Between the trimmed V and J ends, which lost 6 bases and 3 bases, there was a span of 15 bases. Germline assignment: CDR1 SNHLY and CDR2 FYNNEI. The CDR3 consists of 14 residues. This CDR3 is CASSPWTEDYEQYF. The CDR3 nucleotides are TGTGCCAGCAGCCCCTGGACCGAGGACTACGAGCAGTACTTC.

This chain connects TRBV7-9 to TRBJ1-2, with D perhaps TRBD1 (5 bases). From germline, CDR1 is SEHNR and CDR2 FQNEAQ (reference sequence). CDR3 length: 15 amino acids. The V gene lost 5 bases and the J gene lost 8 bases, with 21 bases spanning the gap. CDR3 loop: CASSISFTGVYGYTF. For the CDR3, the DNA is TGTGCCAGCAGCATCTCTTTTACAGGAGTTTACGGCTACACCTTC.

The chain has TRBV28 and TRBJ2-7; TRBD1 might be the D (6 bases). From germline, CDR1 is MDHEN and CDR2 SYDVKM. This CDR3 comprises 15 residues. V lost 7 bases and J 7 bases, leaving 23 bases between the germline ends. CDR3 nucleotide sequence: TGTGCCAGCAAACTCGGGACACTCAAAAGGGGGGAGCAGTACTTC. Protein product: CASKLGTLKRGEQYF.

This chain joins TRBV6-5 and TRBJ2-7, with TRBD1 as a possible D gene (5 bases). The CDR3 has 13 amino acids. V dropped 5 bases and J dropped 2 bases, with 10 bases sitting between them. The germline CDR1 and CDR2 sequences are MNHEY and SVGAGI. CDR3 region: CASSDSPPYEQYF. For the CDR3, the DNA is TGTGCCAGCAGTGACAGTCCTCCCTACGAGCAGTACTTC.

The CDR3 protein is CASSPPGTGTGDTQYF. In nucleotides, the CDR3 is TGTGCCAGCAGTCCGCCTGGGACAGGAACGGGAGATACGCAGTATTTT. The chain recombines TRBV2 with TRBJ2-3, with 8 bases identical to TRBD1. V dropped 5 bases and J dropped 5; count of bases not matched to a gene: 12. Germline loops: CDR1 SNHLY, CDR2 FYNNEI. This CDR3 has 16 amino acids.

This clone was seen just once. The chain carries TRBV28 and TRBJ2-7, with D perhaps TRBD2 (5 bases). CDR1 and CDR2 (germline): MDHEN, SYDVKM. V lost 6 bases, J lost 6 bases, and 12 bases lay in between. CDR3 length: 12 residues. The CDR3 bases are TGTGCCAGCAGCCCCCCGGGGTCCGAGCAGTACTTC. Protein product: CASSPPGSEQYF.

The V and J genes are TRBV9 and TRBJ2-1; TRBD1 matches at 8 bases. V shed 2 bases and J 9 bases; nucleotides not matched to a gene: 4. CDR3 length: 13 residues. Germline V lookup: CDR1 SGDLS, CDR2 YYNGEE. CDR3 sequence: CASSVNDRGEQFF. The CDR3 nucleotides are TGTGCCAGCAGCGTCAACGACAGGGGTGAGCAGTTCTTC.

This clone is a singleton in its sample. This chain joins TRBV15 and TRBJ1-1; 9 bases map to TRBD1. Germline CDR1 and CDR2: LNHNV and YYDKDF (reference sequence). The J segment lost 6 bases and the V segment lost 1 base, leaving 6 bases of the junction unmatched. This CDR3 comprises 15 residues. This chain's CDR3 is CATSRGDREFAEAFF. In DNA, the CDR3 is TGTGCCACCAGCAGAGGGGACAGGGAGTTCGCTGAAGCTTTCTTT.

In DNA form, the CDR3 reads TGTGCCTGGGGGAGCGGGGGCGGAAAACTGTTTTTT. Residues: CAWGSGGGKLFF. The V gene is TRBV30, the J gene TRBJ1-4; TRBD1 is a possible D gene (6 bases). The germline V gene has CDR1 GTSNPN and CDR2 SVGIG (reference sequence). The CDR3 is 12 residues long. Trimming shortened V by 5 bases and J by 10 bases, and 14 bases separated the two germline ends.

The chain recombines TRBV4-1 with TRBJ2-1, with TRBD2 matching 8 bases. V was pared by 5 bases and J by 6 bases, with 12 bases of the junction left unmatched. Germline values: CDR1 MGHRA, CDR2 YSYEKL. The CDR3 extends over 16 amino acids. In nucleotides, the CDR3 is TGCGCCAGCAGCTCGGGCAGGGTGACTAGCGCCAATGAGCAGTTCTTC. As protein: CASSSGRVTSANEQFF.

The rearrangement uses TRBV28 and TRBJ2-1; 15 bases are a match to TRBD2. With 5 bases clipped from V and 14 bases from J, the junction kept 13 bases outside the gene matches. Germline V gives CDR1 MDHEN, CDR2 SYDVKM. The CDR3 extends over 16 amino acids. DNA of the CDR3: TGTGCCAGCAGTGAGGGACTAGCGGGAGGTTCTGCGCATGAGTTCTTC. Translating it yields CASSEGLAGGSAHEFF.

DNA of the CDR3: TGTGCCAGCAGTTACAGCACTAGAGGGGAGGGCTACACCTTC. Translated, it gives CASSYSTRGEGYTF. This chain joins TRBV6-4 and TRBJ1-2; TRBD1 might be the D (5 bases). CDR1 is MRHNA, CDR2 SNTAGT, per germline. CDR3 length: 14 amino acids. Trimming removed 5 bases from V and 8 bases from J, with 18 bases in between.

The chain uses TRBV7-6 and TRBJ1-3, with no clear D. Trimming removed 3 bases from V and 4 bases from J, with 7 bases in between. Germline V CDR1 and CDR2: SGHVS, FNYEAQ. CDR3 length equals 13 residues. CDR3 residues: CASSFGQGNTIYF. Here the CDR3 DNA reads TGTGCCAGCAGCTTCGGCCAGGGAAACACCATATATTTT.

The rearrangement links TRBV5-4 to TRBJ1-3; D gene ambiguous. V was trimmed by 3 bases and J by 0 bases, leaving 10 bases between them. This CDR3 comprises 15 residues. In germline, CDR1 is SGHNT, CDR2 YYREEE (reference sequence). In nucleotides, the CDR3 is TGTGCCAGCAGCTCCCCCCGGGGCTCTGGAAACACCATATATTTT. Translating it yields CASSSPRGSGNTIYF.

This clone occurred once. The genes are TRBV18 and TRBJ2-3; D gene uncertain. V shed 3 bases and J shed 2 bases, with 6 bases lying between them. This CDR3 spans 13 amino acids. Germline CDR1 is KGHSH and CDR2 is LQKENI. This CDR3 is CASSPQNTDTQYF. For the CDR3, the DNA is TGTGCCAGCTCACCCCAAAACACAGATACGCAGTATTTT.

Concerning this clone: Other nucleotide sequences in the sample specify the same CDR3. This chain joins TRBV9 and TRBJ1-1, with 7 bases matching TRBD1. The CDR3 loop spans 14 amino acids. The germline V gene has CDR1 SGDLS and CDR2 YYNGEE. V lost 0 bases, J lost 4 bases, and 3 bases stayed unmatched. Written as DNA, the CDR3 is TGTGCCAGCAGCGTAGGAGGGGGCAGCACTGAAGCTTTCTTT. The encoded protein is CASSVGGGSTEAFF.

The chain couples TRBV4-2 to TRBJ1-3; unclear D gene. V was cut by 4 bases and J by 0 bases, with 7 bases left in between. The CDR3 sequence is 14 residues long. Germline V gene lookup returns CDR1 LGHNA and CDR2 YNFKEQ. The CDR3 region is CASSLDFSGNTIYF. DNA of the CDR3: TGTGCCAGCAGCCTGGATTTCTCTGGAAACACCATATATTTT.

The chain joins TRBV27 to TRBJ2-3; 7 bases are a match to TRBD2. Germline assignment: CDR1 MNHEY and CDR2 SMNVEV (reference sequence). This CDR3 is built from 14 residues. The trim removed 5 bases at V and 5 bases at J, leaving 7 bases unmatched. The CDR3 sequence is CASSPGRARDTQYF. The CDR3, as DNA: TGTGCCAGCAGTCCAGGGAGGGCCAGAGATACGCAGTATTTT.

V is TRBV2 and J is TRBJ1-4; 7 bases match TRBD1. The CDR3 sequence is 13 residues long. CDR1 and CDR2 (germline): SNHLY, FYNNEI. The ends lost 8 bases at V and 6 bases at J; junction bases unmatched: 6. CDR3 region: CASGTVPYEKLFF. The CDR3 DNA is TGTGCCAGCGGGACAGTACCGTATGAAAAACTGTTTTTT.

This chain connects TRBV7-8 to TRBJ2-3, with 8 bases lining up with TRBD1. Germline trimming cut 5 bases from V and 2 bases from J; bases unmatched to any gene: 9. The length of the CDR3 is 16 residues. Germline V lookup: CDR1 SGHVS, CDR2 FQNEAQ. This CDR3 reads CASSPPGQAITDTQYF. CDR3 DNA sequence: TGTGCCAGCAGCCCCCCGGGACAGGCCATCACAGATACGCAGTATTTT.

The chain couples TRBV7-9 to TRBJ1-4, with TRBD1 matching 7 bases. The CDR3 length is 14 residues. Germline loops: CDR1 SEHNR, CDR2 FQNEAQ (reference sequence). V lost 2 bases and J lost 6; bases outside the gene matches: 3. The CDR3 sequence is CASSLKGADEKLFF. In nucleotides, the CDR3 is TGTGCCAGCAGCTTAAAGGGGGCGGATGAAAAACTGTTTTTT.

This clone was counted between two and nine times. The chain links TRBV19 to TRBJ1-1; the D is unclear. This CDR3 is built from 14 residues. Germline values: CDR1 LNHDA, CDR2 SQIVND (reference sequence). Trimming stripped 6 bases from V and 0 bases from J, with 11 bases between. CDR3 nucleotide sequence: TGTGCCAGTAGCCCGAGTGTTGTGAACACTGAAGCTTTCTTT. It translates to CASSPSVVNTEAFF.

The V and J genes are TRBV28 and TRBJ1-6; TRBD1 matches at 7 bases. Trimming cost V 3 bases and J 7 bases; bases outside gene matches: 6. Germline V gene sequence: CDR1 MDHEN, CDR2 SYDVKM. The CDR3 has 15 residues. The CDR3 nucleotides are TGTGCCAGCAGTTTGGGTGGCAGGGGGAATTCACCCCTCCACTTT. This encodes CASSLGGRGNSPLHF.

V usage is TRBV6-4 and J usage is TRBJ2-1, with 8 bases lining up with TRBD2. V trimming: 4 bases; J trimming: 9 bases; junction bases outside the gene matches: 5. The CDR3 runs 13 residues. The germline V gene encodes CDR1 MRHNA and CDR2 SNTAGT. CDR3 residues: CASSVSREGEQFF. Here the CDR3 DNA reads TGTGCCAGCAGTGTATCACGGGAGGGTGAGCAGTTCTTC.

CDR3 sequence: CSVALQGSETQYF. The CDR3 coding sequence is TGCAGCGTTGCCCTACAGGGCAGCGAGACCCAGTACTTC. The chain employs TRBV29-1 and TRBJ2-5; D might be TRBD1 (6 bases). Germline values: CDR1 SQVTM, CDR2 ANQGSEA. V dropped 4 bases and J dropped 5 bases, with 14 bases sitting between them. CDR3 size: 13 residues.

The CDR3 region has the DNA TGTGCCAGCAGCATAGGAACCACTGAAGCTTTCTTT. Residues: CASSIGTTEAFF. The chain joins TRBV5-6 to TRBJ1-1; D is unresolved. CDR3 size: 12 residues. CDR1 and CDR2 from the germline V gene are SGHDT and YYEEEE. V gave up 4 bases and J gave up 4 bases, with 8 bases separating them.